These 22 T cell receptor beta chains came from one sample sequenced in a study of Ad26.COV2.S vaccination and SARS-CoV-2 variants. Only in-frame clones appear in the TCRdb table, and some are missing; sequencing was by immunoSEQ multiplex PCR. Among a few hundred thousand clones listed, around 92% were seen once. As for treatment: some 19 received Ad26.COV2.S at low or high dose, single or two shots; several received placebo; per-sample allocation not given. The study sampled participants on day 63 after the first vaccine or placebo injection. The material was peripheral blood, obtained in a trial of Ad26.COV2.S vaccine versus placebo. The source is a person aged 18 to 65 who received the Ad26.COV2.S COVID-19 vaccine or a placebo.

V gene TRBV6-1 combines with J gene TRBJ2-2; possible D gene TRBD1, 6 bases. Germline CDR1 MNHNS, CDR2 SASEGT. V dropped 1 base and J dropped 5 bases, with 17 bases sitting between them. The CDR3 extends over 17 amino acids. The CDR3 bases are TGTGCCAGCAGTGAAGAGACAGGCAGAACGGGGACCGGGGAGCTGTTTTTT. Translation: CASSEETGRTGTGELFF.

The chain has TRBV19 and TRBJ2-2, with no clear D. Per germline, CDR1 LNHDA and CDR2 SQIVND (reference sequence). V was pared by 6 bases and J by 0 bases, with 11 bases between. The CDR3 sequence is 15 residues long. The CDR3 here is CASRLNIANTGELFF. The CDR3 DNA follows: TGTGCCAGTAGGCTAAACATCGCGAACACCGGGGAGCTGTTTTTT.

The rearrangement joins TRBV5-6 to TRBJ1-4, with 7 bases lining up with TRBD1. This CDR3 comprises 15 residues. CDR1 is SGHDT, CDR2 YYEEEE, per germline. J lost 8 bases, V lost 4 bases, and 11 bases had no gene match. CDR3 DNA sequence: TGTGCCAGCAGCGCCGAACAGGGGATGTCGGAAAAACTGTTTTTT. This sequence encodes CASSAEQGMSEKLFF.

The chain carries TRBV7-9 and TRBJ1-4, with 8 bases lining up with TRBD1. The germline CDR1 and CDR2 sequences are SEHNR and FQNEAQ (reference sequence). The V segment lost 4 bases and the J segment 3 bases; nucleotides outside the gene matches: 4. The CDR3 totals 15 residues. CDR3 DNA: TGTGCCAGCAGCTCGCAGGGGGCTGCTAATGAAAAACTGTTTTTT. It translates to CASSSQGAANEKLFF.

The chain is built from TRBV7-2 and TRBJ2-4; D is uncertain. CDR1 and CDR2 from the germline V gene are SGHTA and FQGNSA. The CDR3 is 16 residues long. V was clipped by 2 bases and J by 0 bases, with 11 bases between them. This CDR3 is CASSLQDLLAKNIQYF. CDR3 DNA sequence: TGTGCCAGCAGCTTACAGGACCTGTTAGCCAAAAACATTCAGTACTTC.

Comment on this clone: Distinct nucleotide sequences in the sample also encode this CDR3. The chain carries TRBV4-2 and TRBJ1-2; weak D call: TRBD1 (5 bases). With 4 bases removed from V and 5 bases from J, the gap between germline ends came to 20 bases. This CDR3 has 16 amino acids. CDR1 LGHNA and CDR2 YNFKEQ come from the germline V gene. CDR3 in amino acids: CASSPPGGSVRYGYTF. The CDR3 coding sequence is TGTGCCAGCAGCCCTCCGGGGGGGTCGGTCCGATATGGCTACACCTTC.

The chain has TRBV7-9 and TRBJ1-1; 7 nucleotides align to TRBD1. The length of the CDR3 is 14 residues. The germline gives CDR1 SEHNR, CDR2 FQNEAQ (reference sequence). The junction had 6 bases not matched to a gene; V was cut back by 4 bases and J by 4 bases. The CDR3: CASSSGQSSTEAFF. The CDR3 bases are TGTGCCAGCAGCTCGGGACAGAGTAGCACTGAAGCTTTCTTT.

V gene TRBV5-5 combines with J gene TRBJ1-4; perhaps TRBD1 as D (6 bases). The V end lost 4 bases, the J end lost 7 bases, and 14 bases lay between the germline ends. This CDR3 comprises 14 residues. The germline gives CDR1 SGHKS, CDR2 YYEKEE (reference sequence). In DNA, the CDR3 is TGTGCCAGCAGCCCAGGGGTACTGGGTGAAAAACTGTTTTTT. Translating it yields CASSPGVLGEKLFF. Full variable domain (outside the CDR3, taken from reference TRBV5-5 and TRBJ1-4): DAGVTQSPTHLIKTRGQQVTLRCSPISGHKSVSWYQQVLGQGPQFIFQYYEKEERGRGNFPDRFSARQFPNYSSELNVNALLLGDSALYLCASSPGVLGEKLFFGSGTQLSVL.

The V call is TRBV18, the J call TRBJ1-2, with 10 nucleotides matching TRBD1. This CDR3 has 17 amino acids. J was trimmed by 8 bases and V by 0 bases; bases with no gene match: 12. The germline gives CDR1 KGHSH, CDR2 LQKENI. CDR3 in DNA: TGTGCCAGCTCACCACCCCCTACGCGACAGGGGGCCGGGGGCTACACCTTC. Translation gives CASSPPPTRQGAGGYTF.

The chain carries TRBV7-2 and TRBJ1-6, with D possibly being TRBD1 (5 bases). CDR3 size: 15 residues. Germline lookup yields CDR1 SGHTA and CDR2 FQGNSA. Deletions cut 4 bases from V and 10 bases from J, with 17 bases between. CDR3 in amino acids: CASSWGVGGESPLHF. The DNA for the CDR3 is TGTGCCAGCAGCTGGGGGGTTGGGGGTGAATCACCCCTCCACTTT.

The chain has TRBV10-3 and TRBJ2-1, with 11 bases matching TRBD2. The V gene end was trimmed by 6 bases and the J gene end by 9 bases; junction bases not matched to a gene: 25. The CDR3 length is 20 residues. Germline-derived CDR1 and CDR2 are ENHRY and SYGVKD. DNA for the CDR3: TGTGCCATCAGCCCAGGGGGCGCACTAGCGGGGGCCTCGTCCTCGGGTGAGCAGTTCTTC. Amino acids: CAISPGGALAGASSSGEQFF.

The V gene is TRBV18, the J gene TRBJ2-7; 7 bases are a match to TRBD1. The CDR3 contains 14 residues. Germline values: CDR1 KGHSH, CDR2 LQKENI. The ends lost 6 bases at V and 3 bases at J; junction bases unmatched: 8. CDR3 DNA: TGTGCCAGCTCGCCGATGACAGGGAGCTACGAGCAGTACTTC. This gives the protein CASSPMTGSYEQYF.

This chain connects TRBV18 to TRBJ2-7, with 8 nucleotides matching TRBD2. The CDR3 runs to 15 residues. Germline V lookup: CDR1 KGHSH, CDR2 LQKENI. V trimming: 2 bases; J trimming: 4 bases; junction bases outside the gene matches: 7. The CDR3: CASSPTGTRKYEQYF. In DNA, the CDR3 is TGTGCCAGCTCACCAACCGGGACTAGGAAGTACGAGCAGTACTTC.

V and J are TRBV9 and TRBJ2-3; 8 nucleotides line up with TRBD2. V was pared by 0 bases and J by 1 base, with 4 bases of the junction left unmatched. Germline V gives CDR1 SGDLS, CDR2 YYNGEE. This CDR3 has 16 amino acids. The CDR3 coding sequence is TGTGCCAGCAGCGTAGAAGCGGGGGAGGGCACAGATACGCAGTATTTT. It translates to CASSVEAGEGTDTQYF.

This chain uses TRBV6-1 with TRBJ1-5, with D tentatively TRBD1 (6 bases). Trimming removed 4 bases from V and 0 bases from J, with 13 bases in between. Germline CDR1 reads MNHNS; CDR2 reads SASEGT. The CDR3 length is 16 residues. The CDR3 reads CASSVKGQLSNQPQHF. In DNA form, the CDR3 reads TGTGCCAGCAGTGTAAAAGGACAGCTTAGCAATCAGCCCCAGCATTTT.

The chain has TRBV18 and TRBJ1-6; D is unresolved. This CDR3 contains 14 residues. From germline, CDR1 is KGHSH and CDR2 LQKENI. V was trimmed by 3 bases and J by 10 bases, leaving 13 bases between them. CDR3 nucleotide sequence: TGTGCCAGCTCACCGACGGACGGAAAGTCACCCCTCCACTTT. Its translation is CASSPTDGKSPLHF. Full variable domain (outside the CDR3, taken from reference TRBV18 and TRBJ1-6): NAGVMQNPRHLVRRRGQEARLRCSPMKGHSHVYWYRQLPEEGLKFMVYLQKENIIDESGMPKERFSAEFPKEGPSILRIQQVVRGDSAAYFCASSPTDGKSPLHFGNGTRLTVT.

The chain employs TRBV11-3 and TRBJ1-1, with 7 bases aligning to TRBD1. The CDR3 sequence is 13 residues long. Trimming took 3 bases from V and 9 from J; bases not matched to a gene: 7. CDR1 is SGHNT, CDR2 YENEEA, per germline. Written as DNA, the CDR3 is TGTGCCAGCAGCTTGGGGCCGGGACAGCAAGCTTTCTTT. Translating gives CASSLGPGQQAFF.

The CDR3 DNA reads TGTGCCAGCAGACATCTAGCGGGGGGAACAGATACGCAGTATTTT. Translation: CASRHLAGGTDTQYF. The rearrangement joins TRBV6-5 to TRBJ2-3, with 11 bases aligning to TRBD2. Germline V lookup: CDR1 MNHEY, CDR2 SVGAGI. V gave up 6 bases and J gave up 3 bases; unmatched junction bases: 5. The CDR3 sequence is 15 residues long.

The J gene is TRBJ1-2, the V gene TRBV5-4, with TRBD1 matching 7 bases. Losses at the gene ends were 4 bases for V and 2 bases for J; bases not matched to a gene: 11. This CDR3 has 16 amino acids. Germline V gives CDR1 SGHNT, CDR2 YYREEE (reference sequence). The DNA for the CDR3 is TGTGCCAGCAGCGTAGACCTGGGACAGCCGAACTATGGCTACACCTTC. It translates to CASSVDLGQPNYGYTF.

V is TRBV6-1 and J is TRBJ1-3; 7 nucleotides agree with TRBD1. The CDR3 length is 16 residues. The V gene's germline CDR1 is MNHNS and CDR2 SASEGT. The V and J ends lost 3 bases and 4 bases, in that order; junction bases with no gene match: 9. The CDR3 protein is CASSDLVGTVGNTIYF. CDR3 in DNA: TGTGCCAGCAGTGACCTTGTAGGGACAGTGGGAAACACCATATATTTT.

The chain uses TRBV7-9 and TRBJ2-7; tentatively, D is TRBD1 (5 bases). Trimming cost V 5 bases and J 3 bases, with 8 bases left between them. CDR3 size: 12 residues. The V gene's germline CDR1 is SEHNR and CDR2 FQNEAQ (reference sequence). CDR3 loop: CASSPGHYEQYF. The CDR3 nucleotides are TGTGCCAGCAGCCCAGGACACTACGAGCAGTACTTC.

This chain uses TRBV7-8 with TRBJ1-2; D gene unclear. Germline lookup yields CDR1 SGHVS and CDR2 FQNEAQ. V was clipped by 7 bases and J by 4 bases, with 16 bases between them. The CDR3 consists of 14 residues. The CDR3 nucleotides read TGTGCCAGCACCTCGTTCGGCAGCCTCTATGGCTACACCTTC. It encodes CASTSFGSLYGYTF.